This section outlines one T cell receptor beta chain sequence together with its context. Cohorts were assigned according to the clinical history that participants reported. Individuals in the exposed group had encountered a COVID-19 case within 2 weeks preceding study entry. The data were obtained in a study of blood T cell repertoires in COVID-19. Study information: The samples span acute and convalescent COVID-19 from the United States, Italy and Spain.

As originally analysed: Estimated nucleated cell counts came from reference gene primer amplification. Some clones are missing from TCRdb's copy, which holds only in-frame ones; the method was immunoSEQ multiplex PCR. V, J and clone size reflect that table, while D and trimming were determined from the DNA. The sample yields fewer than 250,000 clones, almost 90% seen once. Germline loops: CDR1 SGHNT, CDR2 YYREEE (reference sequence). This CDR3 comprises 16 residues. Between the trimmed V and J ends, which lost 4 bases and 0 bases, there was a span of 13 bases. The origin of this receptor is a young man who had been exposed to COVID-19. Sequenced material: PBMCs or T cells enriched from blood (not recorded which). The genes are TRBV5-4 and TRBJ2-2, with a tentative D call TRBD1 (6 bases). CDR3 nucleotides: TGTGCCAGCAGCCATGACAGGACCTCGAACACCGGGGAGCTGTTTTTT. Translated: CASSHDRTSNTGELFF.